These 4 T cell receptor beta chains came from one sample sequenced in a study of blood T cell repertoires in COVID-19. Only in-frame clones appear in the TCRdb table, and some are missing; sequencing was by immunoSEQ multiplex PCR. The repertoire consists of a few hundred thousand clones, with about 90% occurring once and the leading ten covering over 9%. Sample: PBMCs or T cells enriched from blood (not recorded which). These TCRs come from a woman aged 25 to 45 who had recovered from COVID-19.

The DNA of the CDR3 is TGTGCCAGCTCACCATTGGTGGGGGGTTACAATGAGCAGTTCTTC. This encodes CASSPLVGGYNEQFF. The chain uses TRBV18 and TRBJ2-1; tentatively, D is TRBD2 (6 bases). Trimming took off 2 bases at V and 4 bases at J, with 12 bases between the two ends. Germline CDR1 is KGHSH and CDR2 is LQKENI. The CDR3 contains 15 residues. Full variable domain (outside the CDR3, taken from reference TRBV18 and TRBJ2-1): NAGVMQNPRHLVRRRGQEARLRCSPMKGHSHVYWYRQLPEEGLKFMVYLQKENIIDESGMPKERFSAEFPKEGPSILRIQQVVRGDSAAYFCASSPLVGGYNEQFFGPGTRLTVL.

The chain joins TRBV4-2 to TRBJ2-7; D unclear. V lost 0 bases and J lost 0, with 15 bases in between. Germline CDR1 is LGHNA and CDR2 is YNFKEQ. The CDR3 consists of 17 residues. The CDR3 sequence is CASSQDLMRSLSYEQYF. The CDR3 nucleotides read TGTGCCAGCAGCCAAGATCTTATGCGGTCACTCTCCTACGAGCAGTACTTC.

The rearrangement uses TRBV19 and TRBJ2-7, with D perhaps matching TRBD2 (6 bases). Trimming cost V 3 bases and J 6 bases, with 12 bases left between them. This CDR3 contains 13 residues. Germline loops: CDR1 LNHDA, CDR2 SQIVND (reference sequence). The CDR3 loop is CASSISWGGEQYF. CDR3 nucleotide sequence: TGTGCCAGTAGTATTTCCTGGGGAGGCGAGCAGTACTTC.

The V and J genes are TRBV19 and TRBJ1-1; 9 nucleotides match TRBD1. The germline gives CDR1 LNHDA, CDR2 SQIVND (reference sequence). With V trimmed by 7 bases and J by 4 bases, 13 bases remained unmatched. The CDR3 has 16 amino acids. CDR3 bases: TGTGCCAGTACCGAGACAGGGGGTTACTCTATCACTGAAGCTTTCTTT. This gives the protein CASTETGGYSITEAFF.